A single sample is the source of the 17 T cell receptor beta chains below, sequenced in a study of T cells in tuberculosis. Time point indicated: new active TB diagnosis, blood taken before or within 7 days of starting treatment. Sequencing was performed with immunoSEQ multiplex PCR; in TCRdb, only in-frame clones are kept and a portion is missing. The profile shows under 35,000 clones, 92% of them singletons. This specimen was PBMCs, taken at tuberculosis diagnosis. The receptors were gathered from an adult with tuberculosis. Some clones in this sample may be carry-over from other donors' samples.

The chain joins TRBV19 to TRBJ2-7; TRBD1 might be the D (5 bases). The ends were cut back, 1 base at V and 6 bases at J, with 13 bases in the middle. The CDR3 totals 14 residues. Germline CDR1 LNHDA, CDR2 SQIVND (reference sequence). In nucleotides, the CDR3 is TGTGCCAGTAGTATAGGGCAGGGATGGGTCGAGCAGTACTTC. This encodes CASSIGQGWVEQYF.

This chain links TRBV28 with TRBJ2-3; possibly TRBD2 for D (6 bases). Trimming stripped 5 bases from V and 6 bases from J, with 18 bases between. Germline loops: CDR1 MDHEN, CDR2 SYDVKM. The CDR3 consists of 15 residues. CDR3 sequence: CASSPPTSNMDTQYF. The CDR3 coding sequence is TGTGCCAGCAGTCCTCCGACTAGTAATATGGATACGCAGTATTTT.

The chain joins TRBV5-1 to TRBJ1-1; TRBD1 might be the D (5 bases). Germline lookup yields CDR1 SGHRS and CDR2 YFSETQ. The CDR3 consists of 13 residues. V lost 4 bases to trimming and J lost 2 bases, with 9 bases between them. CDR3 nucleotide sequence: TGCGCCAGCAGCCCCGGACATAACACTGAAGCTTTCTTT. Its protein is CASSPGHNTEAFF.

Here the CDR3 DNA reads TGTGCCAGCAGTGAAAGGGGCTACAGCTACAATGAGCAGTTCTTC. As protein: CASSERGYSYNEQFF. The V and J genes are TRBV6-1 and TRBJ2-1, with D perhaps matching TRBD1 (5 bases). This CDR3 region has 15 residues. Germline-derived CDR1 and CDR2 are MNHNS and SASEGT. The V end lost 2 bases, the J end lost 3 bases, and 11 bases lay between the germline ends.

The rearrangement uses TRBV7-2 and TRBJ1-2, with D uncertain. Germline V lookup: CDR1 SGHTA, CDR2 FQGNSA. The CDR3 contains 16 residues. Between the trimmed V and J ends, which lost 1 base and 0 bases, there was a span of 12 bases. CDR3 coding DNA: TGTGCCAGCAGCTTAGGAGGTCAAAACACTAACTATGGCTACACCTTC. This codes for CASSLGGQNTNYGYTF.

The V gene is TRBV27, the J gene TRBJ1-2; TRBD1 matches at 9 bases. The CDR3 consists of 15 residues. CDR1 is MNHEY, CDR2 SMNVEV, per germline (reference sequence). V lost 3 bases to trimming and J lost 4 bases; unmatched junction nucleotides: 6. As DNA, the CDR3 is TGTGCCAGCAGTTTGGGACAGGGTGCCGGCTATGGCTACACCTTC. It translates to CASSLGQGAGYGYTF.

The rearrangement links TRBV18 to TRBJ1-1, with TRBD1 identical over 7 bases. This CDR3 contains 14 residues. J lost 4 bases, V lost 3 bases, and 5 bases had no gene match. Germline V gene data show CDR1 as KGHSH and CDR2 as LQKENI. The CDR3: CASSPNRDSTEAFF. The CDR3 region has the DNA TGTGCCAGCTCACCCAACCGGGACAGCACTGAAGCTTTCTTT.

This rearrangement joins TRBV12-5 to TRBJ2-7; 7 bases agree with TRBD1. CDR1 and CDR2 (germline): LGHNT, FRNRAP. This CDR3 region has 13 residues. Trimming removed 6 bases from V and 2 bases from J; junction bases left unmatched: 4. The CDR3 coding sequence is TGTGCTAGTGGAACCGGACAGGCCTACGAGCAGTACTTC. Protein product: CASGTGQAYEQYF. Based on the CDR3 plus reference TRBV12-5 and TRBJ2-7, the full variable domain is DARVTQTPRHKVTEMGQEVTMRCQPILGHNTVFWYRQTMMQGLELLAYFRNRAPLDDSGMPKDRFSAEMPDATLATLKIQPSEPRDSAVYFCASGTGQAYEQYFGPGTRLTVT.

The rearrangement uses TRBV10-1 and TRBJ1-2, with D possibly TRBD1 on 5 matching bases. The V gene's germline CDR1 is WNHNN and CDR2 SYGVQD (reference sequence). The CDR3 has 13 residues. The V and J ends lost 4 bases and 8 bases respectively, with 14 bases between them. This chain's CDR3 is CASSVGGLEGYTF. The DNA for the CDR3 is TGCGCCAGCAGTGTCGGGGGACTCGAAGGCTACACCTTC.

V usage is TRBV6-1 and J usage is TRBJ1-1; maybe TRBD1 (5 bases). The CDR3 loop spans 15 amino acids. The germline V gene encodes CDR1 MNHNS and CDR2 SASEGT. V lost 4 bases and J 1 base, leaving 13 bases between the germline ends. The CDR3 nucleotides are TGTGCCAGCAGTGCATCGAGGACAAAGAACACTGAAGCTTTCTTT. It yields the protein CASSASRTKNTEAFF.

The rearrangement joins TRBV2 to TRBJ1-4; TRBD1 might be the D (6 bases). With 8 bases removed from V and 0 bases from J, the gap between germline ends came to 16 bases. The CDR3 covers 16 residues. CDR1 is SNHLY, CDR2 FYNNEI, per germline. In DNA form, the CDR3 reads TGTGCCAGCGAGGGGGGGGCGGTGACAACTAATGAAAAACTGTTTTTT. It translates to CASEGGAVTTNEKLFF.

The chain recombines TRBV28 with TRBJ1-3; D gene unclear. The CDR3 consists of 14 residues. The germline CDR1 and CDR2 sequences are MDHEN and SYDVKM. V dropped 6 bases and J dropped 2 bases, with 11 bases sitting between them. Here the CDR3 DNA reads TGTGCCAGCAGAACCCGGGGAACTGGAAACACCATATATTTT. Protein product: CASRTRGTGNTIYF.

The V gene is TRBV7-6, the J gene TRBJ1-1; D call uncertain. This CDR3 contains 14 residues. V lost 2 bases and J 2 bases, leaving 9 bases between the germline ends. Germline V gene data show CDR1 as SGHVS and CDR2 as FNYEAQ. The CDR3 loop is CASSLWQANTEAFF. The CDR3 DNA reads TGTGCCAGCAGCTTATGGCAGGCCAACACTGAAGCTTTCTTT.

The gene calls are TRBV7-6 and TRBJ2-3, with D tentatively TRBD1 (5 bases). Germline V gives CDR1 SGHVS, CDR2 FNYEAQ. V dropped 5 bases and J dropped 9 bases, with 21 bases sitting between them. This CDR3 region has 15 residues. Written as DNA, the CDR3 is TGTGCCAGCAGCCTTTCAGGATTGGGGCAACCGACGCAGTATTTT. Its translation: CASSLSGLGQPTQYF.

CDR3 residues: CASSYGSSLSSYEQYF. The CDR3 region has the DNA TGTGCCAGCAGTTACGGGTCTAGCTTGAGCTCCTACGAGCAGTACTTC. The J gene is TRBJ2-7, the V gene TRBV6-5, with TRBD2 as a possible D gene (5 bases). Germline values: CDR1 MNHEY, CDR2 SVGAGI. The CDR3 loop spans 16 amino acids. V lost 2 bases and J lost 0, with 14 bases in between.

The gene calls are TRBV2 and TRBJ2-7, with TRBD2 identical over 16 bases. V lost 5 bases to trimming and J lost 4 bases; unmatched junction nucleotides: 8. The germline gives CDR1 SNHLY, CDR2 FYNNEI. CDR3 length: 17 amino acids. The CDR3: CASSSGTSGGAVYEQYF. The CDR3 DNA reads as TGTGCCAGCAGTTCCGGGACTAGCGGGGGGGCCGTTTACGAGCAGTACTTC.

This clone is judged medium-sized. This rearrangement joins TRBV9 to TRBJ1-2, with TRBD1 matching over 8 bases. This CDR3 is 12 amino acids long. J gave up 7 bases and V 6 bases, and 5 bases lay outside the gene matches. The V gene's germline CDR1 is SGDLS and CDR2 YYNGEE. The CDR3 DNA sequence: TGTGCCAGCAACTCAGGGGGCGGTGGCTACACCTTC. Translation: CASNSGGGGYTF. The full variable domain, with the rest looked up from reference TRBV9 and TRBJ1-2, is DSGVTQTPKHLITATGQRVTLRCSPRSGDLSVYWYQQSLDQGLQFLIQYYNGEERAKGNILERFSAQQFPDLHSELNLSSLELGDSALYFCASNSGGGGYTFGSGTRLTVV.